This TCR beta chain is from a study of blood T cell repertoires in COVID-19. Germline-derived CDR1 and CDR2 are SGHTA and FQGNSA. Losses at the gene ends were 1 base for V and 4 bases for J; bases not matched to a gene: 3. The CDR3 extends over 16 amino acids. Measured with immunoSEQ multiplex PCR; TCRdb has only the in-frame clones, and not every one. The sample lists 230,000 or so clones, around four fifths occurring once. This TCR was sampled from a middle-aged man with active or convalescent COVID-19. Source material: peripheral blood. The chain recombines TRBV7-2 with TRBJ2-7; 14 nucleotides line up with TRBD2. CDR3 sequence reads: CASSLDRTSGRYEQYF. In nucleotides, the CDR3 is TGTGCCAGCAGCTTAGACCGGACTAGCGGGAGGTACGAGCAGTACTTC.